This T cell receptor (beta chain) derives from a study of T cell repertoires in ileal Crohn's disease. Whole-study context: All patients had surgery for stricturing (about 60%) or penetrating (about 40%) disease. Biopsies of the neoterminal ileum at postoperative colonoscopy form M6 samples.

Whole-study findings and limits: Mucosal expansions were suggested to be mainly CD8 T cells.

V lost 4 bases to trimming and J lost 10 bases; unmatched junction nucleotides: 7. Per the germline V gene, CDR1 is LNHDA and CDR2 is SQIVND (reference sequence). This CDR3 region has 13 residues. The method was immunoSEQ multiplex PCR; TCRdb's version includes in-frame clones alone and lacks a portion of them. The top ten clones hold about 4.4% of a sample with more than 15,000 clones, around 70% of them seen once. Time point defined: neoterminal ileum biopsy at postoperative endoscopy, about 6 months after surgery. Within the sample, this clone is medium-sized. Its target is unknown. The sequenced material came from ileal tissue. The TCR originated in an adult with Crohn's disease. J is TRBJ1-1 and V is TRBV19; 9 bases fit TRBD1. This chain's CDR3 is CASSNRDRVRAFF. In nucleotides, the CDR3 is TGTGCCAGTAGTAACCGGGACAGGGTTCGAGCTTTCTTT.